The 18 T cell receptor beta chains below all came from one sample that was sequenced in a study. TCRdb's copy holds only in-frame clones and misses some; the assay was immunoSEQ multiplex PCR. This table has approximately 70,000 clones, 80% to 95% appearing once. The sequenced sample consisted of PBMCs. All receptors come from a man between 35 and 55 years old with rheumatoid arthritis.

V and J are TRBV19 and TRBJ1-6; D is perhaps TRBD1 (6 bases). There are 14 residues in the CDR3. CDR1 is LNHDA and CDR2 is SQIVND in the germline V gene (reference sequence). Trimming took off 5 bases at V and 10 bases at J, with 15 bases between the two ends. For the CDR3, the DNA is TGTGCCAGTAGTCAGGACAGCTACGTCTCACCCCTCCACTTT. This codes for CASSQDSYVSPLHF. Supplemented by reference TRBV19 and TRBJ1-6, the full variable domain reads DGGITQSPKYLFRKEGQNVTLSCEQNLNHDAMYWYRQDPGQGLRLIYYSQIVNDFQKGDIAEGYSVSREKKESFPLTVTSAQKNPTAFYLCASSQDSYVSPLHFGNGTRLTVT.

The rearrangement joins TRBV10-3 to TRBJ2-7, with 11 bases matching TRBD1. There are 14 residues in the CDR3. Germline CDR1 is ENHRY and CDR2 is SYGVKD. The V gene end was trimmed by 0 bases and the J gene end by 6 bases; junction bases not matched to a gene: 1. The CDR3 protein is CAISESGQGAEQYF. CDR3 sequence (DNA): TGTGCCATCAGTGAGTCCGGACAGGGGGCCGAGCAGTACTTC.

The gene calls are TRBV5-5 and TRBJ1-5; possibly TRBD1 for D (5 bases). The germline V and J ends were trimmed by 7 bases and 3 bases, with 14 bases remaining between them. The CDR3 sequence is 14 residues long. Looked up from germline, CDR1 is SGHKS and CDR2 is YYEKEE (reference sequence). The CDR3 spells CASSGQGPNQPQHF. The CDR3 DNA follows: TGTGCCAGCTCGGGGCAGGGTCCCAATCAGCCCCAGCATTTT.

This clone was counted once. This chain links TRBV19 with TRBJ2-3; D not resolved. Deletions cut 3 bases from V and 2 bases from J, with 15 bases between. The CDR3 consists of 16 residues. The germline V gene has CDR1 LNHDA and CDR2 SQIVND (reference sequence). In DNA, the CDR3 is TGTGCCAGTAGTATTCTGGTACAGAGATCCACAGATACGCAGTATTTT. This translates into CASSILVQRSTDTQYF.

The genes are TRBV7-2 and TRBJ1-5; tentatively, D is TRBD1 (5 bases). This CDR3 is 14 amino acids long. V shed 1 base and J shed 7 bases, with 11 bases lying between them. Germline assignment: CDR1 SGHTA and CDR2 FQGNSA. CDR3 in DNA: TGTGCCAGCAGCTTAGTGGGGGGGGACCAGCCCCAGCATTTT. As protein: CASSLVGGDQPQHF.

V is TRBV15 and J is TRBJ2-2; maybe TRBD1 (5 bases). The germline V gene encodes CDR1 LNHNV and CDR2 YYDKDF (reference sequence). Trimming cost V 7 bases and J 5 bases, with 23 bases left between them. This CDR3 contains 17 residues. The CDR3, as DNA: TGTGCCACCACCACCGACCTACGACAGCCCGTTACCGGGGAGCTGTTTTTT. It yields the protein CATTTDLRQPVTGELFF.

This clone is a singleton in its sample. The J gene is TRBJ2-3, the V gene TRBV21-1; TRBD2 is the table's D call, not checked against the DNA. TRBV21-1 is given as a pseudogene. CDR3 length: 16 residues. This CDR3 is CASSEAYGRSTDTQYF. CDR3 nucleotide sequence: TGTGCCAGCAGTGAGGCCTACGGGAGAAGCACAGATACGCAGTATTTT.

V is TRBV18 and J is TRBJ1-2, with 7 nucleotides matching TRBD1. Germline V CDR1 and CDR2: KGHSH, LQKENI. V lost 3 bases, J lost 1 base, and 11 bases stayed unmatched. CDR3 length: 17 residues. For the CDR3, the DNA is TGTGCCAGCTCACCGTCCAATATTCAGGGGGTTAACTATGGCTACACCTTC. Its translation: CASSPSNIQGVNYGYTF.

The rearrangement links TRBV28 to TRBJ1-1; TRBD1 is a possible D gene (6 bases). Trimming took off 5 bases at V and 0 bases at J, with 10 bases between the two ends. Looked up from germline, CDR1 is MDHEN and CDR2 is SYDVKM. The CDR3 is 14 amino acids. The CDR3 nucleotides read TGTGCCAGCAGTGCGACAGGCTTGAACACTGAAGCTTTCTTT. Translation gives CASSATGLNTEAFF.

This clone was detected once. The sample has other DNA sequences that encode this CDR3 too. J is TRBJ1-2 and V is TRBV5-1, with D unresolved. V shed 3 bases and J shed 2 bases, with 8 bases lying between them. The CDR3 extends over 13 amino acids. Germline loops: CDR1 SGHRS, CDR2 YFSETQ. The chain's CDR3 is CASSSDGNYGYTF. For the CDR3, the DNA is TGCGCCAGCAGCTCAGACGGGAACTATGGCTACACCTTC.

The J gene is TRBJ2-1, the V gene TRBV19; 9 bases fit TRBD2. CDR3 size: 16 residues. Germline lookup yields CDR1 LNHDA and CDR2 SQIVND (reference sequence). The V and J ends lost 3 bases and 2 bases, in that order; junction bases with no gene match: 5. The CDR3 DNA follows: TGTGCCAGTAGTATCGGACTAGCGCTTACCTACAATGAGCAGTTCTTC. It is translated as CASSIGLALTYNEQFF.

V gene TRBV18 combines with J gene TRBJ1-2; D possibly corresponds to TRBD1 (5 bases). The germline V gene has CDR1 KGHSH and CDR2 LQKENI. This CDR3 has 14 amino acids. V lost 2 bases and J lost 6, with 13 bases in between. CDR3 sequence (DNA): TGTGCCAGCTCACCAACAAGGCAGGGTCATGGCTACACCTTC. Translation gives CASSPTRQGHGYTF.

V is TRBV12-5 and J is TRBJ2-7; D is undetermined. This CDR3 region has 14 residues. Looked up from germline, CDR1 is LGHNT and CDR2 is FRNRAP. Between the trimmed V and J ends, which lost 4 bases and 0 bases, there was a span of 10 bases. Written as DNA, the CDR3 is TGTGCTAGTGGTTCGCCAGACTTCTCCTACGAGCAGTACTTC. It encodes CASGSPDFSYEQYF.

CDR3 loop: CASSLGQGPSGNTIYF. The CDR3, as DNA: TGTGCCAGCAGCTTGGGACAGGGACCCTCTGGAAACACCATATATTTT. This chain joins TRBV5-6 and TRBJ1-3, with 7 bases identical to TRBD1. Trimming removed 0 bases from V and 0 bases from J; junction bases left unmatched: 3. Germline V gives CDR1 SGHDT, CDR2 YYEEEE. The CDR3 covers 16 residues. The whole variable domain, filled in from reference TRBV5-6 and TRBJ1-3, reads DAGVTQSPTHLIKTRGQQVTLRCSPKSGHDTVSWYQQALGQGPQFIFQYYEEEERQRGNFPDRFSGHQFPNYSSELNVNALLLGDSALYLCASSLGQGPSGNTIYFGEGSWLTVV.

The chain joins TRBV6-5 to TRBJ1-2, with a tentative D call TRBD1 (5 bases). Germline CDR1 is MNHEY and CDR2 is SVGAGI. CDR3 length: 15 amino acids. The ends were cut back, 2 bases at V and 8 bases at J, with 18 bases in the middle. The CDR3 DNA is TGTGCCAGCAGTTACACCCGGGACGCCCGCCGGGGCTACACCTTC. Translation gives CASSYTRDARRGYTF.

The chain has TRBV15 and TRBJ2-7, with 11 bases matching TRBD1. The germline V gene encodes CDR1 LNHNV and CDR2 YYDKDF (reference sequence). The CDR3 runs 14 residues. V shed 5 bases, J shed 6 bases, and the junction held 6 bases outside the gene matches. The CDR3 DNA reads as TGTGCCACCAGCCTCCGGACAGGGGGCTTCGAGCAGTACTTC. Its protein product is CATSLRTGGFEQYF.

The chain joins TRBV2 to TRBJ2-5, with D tentatively TRBD1 (6 bases). The CDR3 is made up of 14 amino acids. The V end was cut by 8 bases, the J end by 5 bases, with 18 bases between. Germline CDR1 reads SNHLY; CDR2 reads FYNNEI. The CDR3 nucleotides read TGTGCCAGCGGGGGACACCTAAGCCGGGAGACCCAGTACTTC. It translates to CASGGHLSRETQYF.

The V gene is TRBV27, the J gene TRBJ2-7, with D perhaps matching TRBD2 (6 bases). The germline gives CDR1 MNHEY, CDR2 SMNVEV (reference sequence). The CDR3 runs 15 residues. V shed 3 bases and J shed 7 bases, with 19 bases lying between them. CDR3 DNA sequence: TGTGCCAGCAGTTTTAGTCGAGTCGGGGGAGGAGAGCAGTACTTC. This translates into CASSFSRVGGGEQYF.